The source of this TCR beta chain is a study of blood T cell repertoires in COVID-19. The wider study: The United States, Italy and Spain supplied acute and convalescent COVID-19 samples. PBMCs, B-cell-depleted T cells, or T cells provided the cDNA or gDNA that made up the material.

Repertoires were generated with immunoSEQ multiplex PCR, while TCRdb's copy carries only in-frame clones and drops some. The table has approximately 90,000 clones, about 88% seen once. Specimen: peripheral blood. The TCR comes from a man older than 75 with active or convalescent COVID-19.

The CDR3 reads CATSSTASSYEQYF. CDR3 sequence (DNA): TGTGCCACCAGCTCGACAGCAAGCTCCTACGAGCAGTACTTC. The chain is built from TRBV15 and TRBJ2-7; D perhaps matches TRBD1 (5 bases). Germline lookup yields CDR1 LNHNV and CDR2 YYDKDF (reference sequence). Trimming removed 5 bases from V and 0 bases from J, with 11 bases in between. There are 14 residues in the CDR3.